The sequence of this T cell receptor (beta chain) was determined in a study of a mutant IDH1 vaccine in newly diagnosed glioma. For the study at large: Before enrollment, patients got radiotherapy alone, temozolomide alone, or mostly the combination.

As to time point: baseline, week 1 (first vaccination visit). Treatment reported: pre-vaccination baseline after standard-of-care therapy. On this clone itself: What it binds is not known.

CDR3 length equals 12 residues. Losses at the gene ends were 5 bases for V and 3 bases for J; bases not matched to a gene: 0. CDR1 MNHEY and CDR2 SVGAGI come from the germline V gene. The data were produced by immunoSEQ multiplex PCR, yet TCRdb's version contains in-frame clones alone and is incomplete. The table includes tens of thousands of clones, over 70% detected once. Broader study findings: Apparently unrelated to pseudoprogression were changes in the top peripheral T cell clonotypes.

The sequence came from a man younger than 40 with glioma. The sample in question was PBMCs, obtained from a glioma patient treated with radiotherapy, temozolomide or both. V gene TRBV6-5 combines with J gene TRBJ2-7; 8 bases agree with TRBD1. CDR3 nucleotides: TGTGCCAGCAGTACAGGGGGCTACGAGCAGTACTTC. Protein sequence: CASSTGGYEQYF.